Described below is a single T cell receptor (beta chain) sequence and its context. These data are taken from a study of cytotoxic CD8 clonotypes in ibrutinib-treated CLL. The CDR3 has 13 amino acids. V was shortened by 2 bases and J by 3 bases, with 6 bases between the two germline ends. In germline, CDR1 is MNHEY, CDR2 SVGAGI. TCRdb keeps only in-frame clones here, not all; method: immunoSEQ multiplex PCR. The repertoire includes 300,000 to 400,000 clones, 67% of them detected once, and just under 6.5% sits in the top ten. The receptor's source is a human donor with chronic lymphocytic leukemia. This specimen consisted of PBMCs, obtained after 36 months of ibrutinib treatment. The chain couples TRBV6-5 to TRBJ2-3, with D hard to call. The CDR3: CASSYTRTDTQYF. Here the CDR3 DNA reads TGTGCCAGCAGTTACACGAGGACAGATACGCAGTATTTT.